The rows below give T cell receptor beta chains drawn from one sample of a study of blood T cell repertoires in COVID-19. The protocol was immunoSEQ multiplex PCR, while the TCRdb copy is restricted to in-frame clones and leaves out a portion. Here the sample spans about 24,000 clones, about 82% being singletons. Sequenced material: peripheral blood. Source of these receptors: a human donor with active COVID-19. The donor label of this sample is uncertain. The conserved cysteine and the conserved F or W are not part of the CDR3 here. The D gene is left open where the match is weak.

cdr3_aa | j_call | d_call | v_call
SVGQVMNTEAF | TRBJ1-1 | . | TRBV29-1
ASSQEKERTRQF | TRBJ2-1 | TRBD2 | TRBV4-3
ASSPGQGESSK | TRBJ1-2 | TRBD1 | TRBV3-1/TRBV3-2
ASSETRVENIQY | TRBJ2-4 | . | TRBV25-1
ATSDPQGIGYT | TRBJ1-2 | . | TRBV24-1
SVFRGTLVQETQY | TRBJ2-5 | . | TRBV29-1
ASSIGTENSPLH | TRBJ1-6 | TRBD1 | TRBV5-1
ASSVAGASGSQYQETQY | TRBJ2-5 | TRBD2 | TRBV2
ASTLGGQGEGYT | TRBJ1-2 | TRBD1 | TRBV6-5
ASSPNPATNEKLF | TRBJ1-4 | . | TRBV6-2/TRBV6-3
ASSDDGRTDYSNQPQH | TRBJ1-5 | . | TRBV4-2
ASRVTGDPEAF | TRBJ1-1 | TRBD1 | TRBV3-1/TRBV3-2
ASSFDLGSGVRNEQF | TRBJ2-1 | . | TRBV6-2/TRBV6-3
AISPGQGQEKLF | TRBJ1-4 | TRBD1 | TRBV10-3
ASSQERTSGGRLNTGELF | TRBJ2-2 | TRBD2 | TRBV4-2
ASSPLAGSYNEQF | TRBJ2-1 | TRBD2 | TRBV7-2
ASSTRTLAGGLIQY | TRBJ2-4 | TRBD2 | TRBV7-2
ASSDSTGADTQY | TRBJ2-3 | TRBD1 | TRBV6-4
ASSQDRVLVGGTNEKLF | TRBJ1-4 | TRBD1 | TRBV27
ASSQDPTRPTDTQY | TRBJ2-3 | . | TRBV4-1
ASSLKTEHTEAF | TRBJ1-1 | . | TRBV6-5
ASSQGDRGYGYT | TRBJ1-2 | TRBD1 | TRBV4-3
ASSQDRGRAGEQF | TRBJ2-1 | TRBD2 | TRBV3-1/TRBV3-2
ASSPGYTEAF | TRBJ1-1 | . | TRBV7-6
ASSLSLAGLNEQF | TRBJ2-1 | TRBD2 | TRBV5-4
ASSKRAGANVLT | TRBJ2-6 | . | TRBV21-1
ASSLTGVEEKLF | TRBJ1-4 | . | TRBV28
ASSNGQGNTDTQY | TRBJ2-3 | TRBD1 | TRBV19
ASSSPGTSGQF | TRBJ2-1 | TRBD2 | TRBV6-2/TRBV6-3
ASSRADPGQGTGNTIY | TRBJ1-3 | TRBD1 | TRBV7-9
ASSLGGVREY | TRBJ2-7 | . | TRBV28
ASSAAGRYGYT | TRBJ1-2 | . | TRBV7-2
ASSQTSGIEYNEQF | TRBJ2-1 | . | TRBV9
AISESTGASYNEQF | TRBJ2-1 | . | TRBV10-3
ATPNPDWGVLDTQY | TRBJ2-3 | . | TRBV27
ATQGQANEKLF | TRBJ1-4 | TRBD1 | TRBV28
ASSTPQRGANTGELF | TRBJ2-2 | TRBD2 | TRBV5-4
ASSLRLGRGTSEAF | TRBJ1-1 | . | TRBV13
ASSQTSGRTDTQY | TRBJ2-3 | TRBD2 | TRBV3-1/TRBV3-2
ASTTSGQGRKEQY | TRBJ2-7 | TRBD1 | TRBV2
ASSPGETQY | TRBJ2-5 | . | TRBV18
ASGRQHPYEQY | TRBJ2-7 | . | TRBV19
ASSPQLAGGRADTQY | TRBJ2-3 | . | TRBV12-1
ASSEGLRAFNTGELF | TRBJ2-2 | . | TRBV25-1
ASSFGVVREQY | TRBJ2-7 | . | TRBV27
ASSPGQGSSGANVLT | TRBJ2-6 | TRBD1 | TRBV28
ASSQGQATEAF | TRBJ1-1 | TRBD1 | TRBV11-2
ASSFWSGLETQY | TRBJ2-5 | . | TRBV7-2
AISGGGYGYT | TRBJ1-2 | . | TRBV10-3
ASSTYGQGAKAKNIQY | TRBJ2-4 | TRBD1 | TRBV19
ASSWGTGDGYT | TRBJ1-2 | . | TRBV12-3/TRBV12-4
ASSLGIQGQDTQY | TRBJ2-3 | TRBD1 | TRBV7-9
ASSKFRDRDYSNQPQH | TRBJ1-5 | TRBD1 | TRBV19
ASSHGRGVGTGELF | TRBJ2-2 | . | TRBV7-7
ASSEILAGGDTQY | TRBJ2-3 | TRBD2 | TRBV6-1
ASRKTGGYEQY | TRBJ2-7 | TRBD1 | TRBV28
ASSEGSGETEAF | TRBJ1-1 | . | TRBV25-1
ASSLALAGAYEQY | TRBJ2-7 | TRBD2 | TRBV5-8
ASGSLGTLYYEQY | TRBJ2-7 | . | TRBV11-2
ASSTPQGIGTEAF | TRBJ1-1 | . | TRBV19